This TCR beta chain was recovered during a study of shared clonotypes between healthy human individuals. Across the whole study: CD4 naive cells filled three plates per donor, CD4 memory three, CD8 naive two and CD8 memory one. Broader study findings: Researchers found naive subsets generally carried larger estimated richness than memory subsets.

For every subset, genomic DNA was evenly distributed across several immunoSEQ plates. Method: immunoSEQ multiplex PCR; TCRdb's copy keeps in-frame clones and lacks some. Seen here are more than 2 million clones, 90% to 95% observed once, and the top ten hold around 1.7%. About this clone: What it binds is unknown.

CDR3 length: 15 residues. The germline gives CDR1 MDHEN, CDR2 SYDVKM. V was trimmed by 7 bases and J by 6 bases, leaving 18 bases between them. CD45RO-negative, CCR7-selected cells formed the naive CD8 fraction, which excluded terminally differentiated effector memory CD45RA+ cells. The sequenced material came from naive CD8+ T cells from PBMCs. The chain has TRBV28 and TRBJ2-2, with D tentatively TRBD1 (5 bases). This receptor was obtained from a man aged 18 to 29 in good health. Some clones in this sample may be carry-over from other donors' samples. CDR3 sequence (DNA): TGTGCCAGCATCCCGTCCAGGGAATTGGCCGGGGAGCTGTTTTTT. Its protein product is CASIPSRELAGELFF.